A selection of T cell receptor beta chains follows, all from one sample in a study of OX40 agonist ivuxolimab in advanced cancers. Data came from immunoSEQ multiplex PCR; TCRdb stores just in-frame clones and leaves some out. The sample contains some 45,000 clones, approximately 86% of which appear only once. Sequences were derived from CD4+ or CD8+ T cells sorted from blood, sampled in a trial of the OX40 agonist ivuxolimab. Every receptor here comes from an adult with an advanced solid tumor such as melanoma, head and neck, liver or kidney cancer. Each CDR3 is given with its conserved first and last residue. Each record gives: D gene, J gene, clone size, V gene, CDR3 DNA, CDR3 protein. The D gene is left open where the match is weak. Expanded clones get a size class; other rows say once, few or many, or leave the size out.

>NA|TRBJ1-5|NA|TRBV5-6
TGTGCCAGCAGCTTGGGTGGTAGGAACAATCAGCCCCAGCATTTT
CASSLGGRNNQPQHF
>NA|TRBJ2-5|NA|TRBV29-1
TGCAGCGTTGAGCGGTGGGGATGGGAGACCCAGTACTTC
CSVERWGWETQYF
>TRBD1|TRBJ1-2|NA|TRBV18
TGTGCCAGCTCACCAGGACAGGGGGTTTTCTATGGCTACACCTTC
CASSPGQGVFYGYTF
>NA|TRBJ1-6|NA|TRBV6-1
TGTGCCAGCAGTGAAGGTGGGTCCGGGTCACCCCTCCACTTT
CASSEGGSGSPLHF
>NA|TRBJ1-1|NA|TRBV11-2
TGTGCCAGCAGCTCCCGGGTTTCTGGGTTAAACACTGAAGCTTTCTTT
CASSSRVSGLNTEAFF
>TRBD2|TRBJ2-7|NA|TRBV7-9
TGTGCCAGCACCTCGGGGGGGCTCTACGAGCAGTACTTC
CASTSGGLYEQYF
>NA|TRBJ1-1|NA|TRBV6-4
TGTGCCAGCAGAGATTGGTCATACCTGAACACTGAAGCTTTCTTT
CASRDWSYLNTEAFF
>NA|TRBJ1-6|few|TRBV28
TGTGCCAGCAGTTTAATAGTCCCCAATTCACCCCTCCACTTT
CASSLIVPNSPLHF
>NA|TRBJ1-1|NA|TRBV5-1
TGCGCCAGCAGCCCCGGTGCAGGGACCTCTGAAGCTTTCTTT
CASSPGAGTSEAFF
>NA|TRBJ2-1|NA|TRBV7-3
TGTGCCAGCAGCAAACAATCGGGGGGCAGCCACAATGAGCAGTTCTTC
CASSKQSGGSHNEQFF
>NA|TRBJ2-3|NA|TRBV2
TGTGCCAGCAAGGGGGCGGGGACAGATACGCAGTATTTT
CASKGAGTDTQYF
>TRBD2|TRBJ2-1|NA|TRBV2
TGTGCCAGCAGTGAGCTCCCCAGCGGGGGGTCTGATGAGCAGTTCTTC
CASSELPSGGSDEQFF
>NA|TRBJ1-5|once|TRBV18
TGTGCCAGCTCTCGTGGACAGCAGGACAATCAGCCCCAGCATTTT
CASSRGQQDNQPQHF
>NA|TRBJ2-7|NA|TRBV19
TGTGCCAGTAGTATTTCAGGACGGTACGAGCAGTACTTC
CASSISGRYEQYF
>NA|TRBJ2-7|NA|TRBV28
TGTGCCAGCAGCGCGACAGGTCTCCATTCCTACGAGCAGTACTTC
CASSATGLHSYEQYF
>NA|TRBJ2-5|NA|TRBV19
TGTGCCAGTATAGCGTCTGGCCAAGAGACCCAGTACTTC
CASIASGQETQYF
>NA|TRBJ2-6|NA|TRBV7-8
TGTGCCAGCAGCTTAGGAGGCTCTGGGGCCAACGTCCTGACTTTC
CASSLGGSGANVLTF
>TRBD1|TRBJ2-4|once|TRBV18
TGTGCCAGCTCAGAAGGGACAGGGGGCGTCGGGGCCAAAAACATTCAGTACTTC
CASSEGTGGVGAKNIQYF
>NA|TRBJ1-3|NA|TRBV9
TGTGCCAGCAGCATCTCTGGAAACACCATATATTTT
CASSISGNTIYF
>NA|TRBJ2-1|NA|TRBV15
TGTGCCACCAGCAGCGGGTCCTACAATGAGCAGTTCTTC
CATSSGSYNEQFF
>TRBD1|TRBJ2-1|NA|TRBV7-8
TGTGCCAGCAGCGACCACAGGGGCGGCGGCAATGAGCAGTTCTTC
CASSDHRGGGNEQFF
>NA|TRBJ1-1|NA|TRBV28
TGTGCCAGCAGCTACCCCGCCCCAGGGGTTACTGAAGCTTTCTTT
CASSYPAPGVTEAFF
>NA|TRBJ1-1|NA|TRBV7-9
TGTGCCAGCAGCTTAGTCCCAGTTGCTACTACTGAAGCTTTCTTT
CASSLVPVATTEAFF
>NA|TRBJ1-2|NA|TRBV7-9
TGTGCCAGCAGCTACTTGGGGGGGAGCGGTGGCTATGGCTACACCTTC
CASSYLGGSGGYGYTF
>TRBD1|TRBJ1-1|NA|TRBV19
TGTGCCAGTAGTATGGACAGGGGACGAACGGGGAACACTGAAGCTTTCTTT
CASSMDRGRTGNTEAFF
>NA|TRBJ1-1|once|TRBV7-3
TGTGCCAGCAGCAACAGCGCGGGGTCGGACACTGAAGCTTTCTTT
CASSNSAGSDTEAFF
>TRBD1|TRBJ1-2|few|TRBV19
TGTGCCAGTACCCTGGGACAGGGTAACTATGGCTACACCTTC
CASTLGQGNYGYTF
>NA|TRBJ1-3|NA|TRBV25-1
TGTGCCAGCAGTGGTGGTAACCGGGACGCTGGAAACACCATATATTTT
CASSGGNRDAGNTIYF
>NA|TRBJ2-7|NA|TRBV2
TGTGCCACCTCCGGAGACGGCTACGAGCAGTACTTC
CATSGDGYEQYF
>TRBD1|TRBJ2-1|NA|TRBV29-1
TGCAGCGTCGCAATTGGGACAGGTTTAAGGGATGAGCAGTTCTTC
CSVAIGTGLRDEQFF
>NA|TRBJ2-5|NA|TRBV10-3
TGTGCCATTCGGGAACCCCAAGAGACCCAGTACTTC
CAIREPQETQYF
>NA|TRBJ2-3|few|TRBV9
TGTGCCAGCAGCGTAGTCCATTCCACAGATACGCAGTATTTT
CASSVVHSTDTQYF
>NA|TRBJ1-1|NA|TRBV7-9
TGTGCCAGCAGCTTCGGCAGGTTAGGCACTGAAGCTTTCTTT
CASSFGRLGTEAFF
>NA|TRBJ1-2|NA|TRBV30
TGTGCCTGGAGAAGGGTGAACTATGGCTACACCTTC
CAWRRVNYGYTF
>TRBD1|TRBJ1-2|NA|TRBV5-4
TGTGCCAGCAGCTTGGACAGGGGAGGAGGAGGCTACACCTTC
CASSLDRGGGGYTF
>NA|TRBJ2-3|NA|TRBV15
TGTGCCACCAGCAGGCAGACAGATACGCAGTATTTT
CATSRQTDTQYF
>NA|TRBJ2-3|NA|TRBV5-4
TGTGCCAGCAGCTTGGCCCTAGGGGGTACAGATACGCAGTATTTT
CASSLALGGTDTQYF